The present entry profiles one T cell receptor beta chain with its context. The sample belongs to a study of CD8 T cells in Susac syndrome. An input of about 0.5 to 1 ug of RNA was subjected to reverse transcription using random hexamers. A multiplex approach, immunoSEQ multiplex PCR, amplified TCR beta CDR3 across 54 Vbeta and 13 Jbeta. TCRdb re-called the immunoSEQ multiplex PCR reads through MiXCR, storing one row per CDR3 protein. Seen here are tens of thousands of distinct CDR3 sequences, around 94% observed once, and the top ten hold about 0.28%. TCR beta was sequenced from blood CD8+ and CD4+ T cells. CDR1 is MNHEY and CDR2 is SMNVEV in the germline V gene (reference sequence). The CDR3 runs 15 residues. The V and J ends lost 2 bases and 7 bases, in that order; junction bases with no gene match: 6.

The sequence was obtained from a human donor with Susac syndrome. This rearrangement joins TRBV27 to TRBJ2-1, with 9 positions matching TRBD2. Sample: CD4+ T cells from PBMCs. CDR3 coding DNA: TGTGCCAGCAGTTTAGGGCGGGGGGGCCTTAATGAGCAGTTCTTC. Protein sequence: CASSLGRGGLNEQFF.